This TCR beta chain derives from a study of blood T cell repertoires in COVID-19 (dated by TCRdb to 2020 to 2022). For the wider study: Collaborator samples came from the United States, Italy and Spain and covered acute and convalescent phases of COVID-19. Subjects who had been exposed to COVID-19, were actively infected with it, or had recovered from it provided the deeply sampled blood TCRbeta repertoires that made up the dataset. Where available, HLA class I and class II types were obtained from metadata supplied by the sample provider rather than from assay-based typing. Nearly every sample came with metadata listing a de-identified subject ID, COVID-19 status, age in years and sex. A freely available public database, intended as a resource for researchers studying the immune response to SARS-CoV-2, is where the repertoires were released. Samples came from the ongoing ImmuneRACE study (first 160 participants) plus 1,254 subjects from 6 global collaborators. The material from the prospective study consisted of cDNA or gDNA derived from T cells, B-cell-depleted T cells, or PBMCs. What the research found in general, with its limitations: How much clinical and demographic metadata was included differed by source and by participant, and the metadata was provided uncurated.

Participants in the prospective study were aged about 18 to 90 years, lived in more than 20 United States geographic areas, and enrolled through a virtual design. To assign participants to cohorts, the prospective study relied on clinical history that participants themselves reported in a screening survey and a study questionnaire. Exposed participants had been in contact, within 2 weeks of entering the study, with a person who had a PCR-confirmed or clinician-diagnosed case of COVID-19. Mobile phlebotomists in the prospective study collected whole blood, serum and a nasopharyngeal or oropharyngeal swab from every participant. Prospective study participants could optionally give additional blood draws and questionnaires over an approximately two-month period. Prospective study blood samples were shipped either frozen or at room temperature before DNA extraction. TCRbeta CDR3 regions were amplified from genomic DNA using the immunoSEQ Assay, a bias-controlled multiplex PCR. The study's processing was this. The number of nucleated cells in each sample was estimated by amplification of reference gene primers within the assay. Sequence reads were collapsed and filtered to measure the absolute abundance of every unique TCRbeta CDR3 rearrangement. For each sample, productive Simpson clonality was calculated as the square root of Simpson's diversity index over productive rearrangements. This is the immuneACCESS table as TCRdb keeps it, with only in-frame sequences that have V and J called. A part of the clones is gone; compared with another copy, unresolved V genes explain less than half, and the rest is unexplained. V and J calls and clone size are those listed in that table; D and trimming were worked out from the DNA. Recorded for this sample are over 250,000 clones; roughly 80% of them occurred a single time. About 5% of the sample is in the top ten clones.

Concerning this clone: It lacks a known antigen. One base away there is no much larger clone; base qualities are not given.

CDR1 and CDR2 are drawn from the germline V gene: SQVTM, ANQGSEA. The junction carries 31 bases between V and J, which are trimmed by 7 bases and 4 bases respectively. Counted from cysteine to phenylalanine, this CDR3 has 18 amino acids. The CDR3 DNA has 54 bases and is translated from base 1. The origin of this receptor is a middle-aged man who had been exposed to COVID-19. In this chain, TRBV29-1 is recombined with TRBJ1-2, with no confident D gene call. The specimen sequenced was PBMCs or T cells enriched from blood (not recorded which). DNA sequence: TGCAGCGCCCCGATAAGAGAGTCGGGGAACGCGCGAATCTATGGCTACACCTTC. This translates into CSAPIRESGNARIYGYTF.